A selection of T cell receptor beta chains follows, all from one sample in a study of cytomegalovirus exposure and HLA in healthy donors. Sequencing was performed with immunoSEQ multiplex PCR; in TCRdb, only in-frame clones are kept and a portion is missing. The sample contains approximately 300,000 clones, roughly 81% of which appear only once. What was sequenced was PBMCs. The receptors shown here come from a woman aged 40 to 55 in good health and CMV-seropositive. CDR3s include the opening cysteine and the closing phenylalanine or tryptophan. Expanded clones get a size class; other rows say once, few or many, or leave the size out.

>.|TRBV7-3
CASSLGQGAFGELFF
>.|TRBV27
CASSLSLTDTQYF
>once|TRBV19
CASTGTGEPFF
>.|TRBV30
CAWSVPDLLGEGAYEQYF
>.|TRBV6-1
CASSPGHEQYF
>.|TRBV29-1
CSVGTLSYNEQFF
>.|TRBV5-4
CASSRIAGDSYEQYF
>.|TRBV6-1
CASSAPSYRGEPTNEKLFF
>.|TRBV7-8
CASSFYSGQGDEQYF
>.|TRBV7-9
CASSLRGDPPYNEQFF
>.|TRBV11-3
CASSRGLADYEQYF
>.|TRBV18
CASSLSLDRYYGYTF
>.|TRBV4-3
CASSQERGWSTDTQYF
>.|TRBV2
CASTRLRYEQYF
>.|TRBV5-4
CASSFGGSYEQYF
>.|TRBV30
CAWTRDSGSAFF
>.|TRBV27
CASSKAWDSSYEQYF
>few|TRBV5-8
CASSPASEQYF
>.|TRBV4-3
CASSQDFDQPQHF
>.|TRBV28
CASLRFGTSDDEQYF
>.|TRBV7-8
CASRQKAGGTGELFF
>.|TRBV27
CASSLFGGGSTDTQYF
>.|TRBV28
CASRRSLSGYGYTF
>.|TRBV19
CASSTGQASYEQYF
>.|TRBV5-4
CASSLFGVPTGELFF
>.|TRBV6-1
CASSDPGSKGNEQFF
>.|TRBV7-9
CASSLPNRQGAGIDGYTF
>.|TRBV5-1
CASSGRLAGGFLTDTQYF
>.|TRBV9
CASSPSGREQETQYF
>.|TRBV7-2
CASSLLRGIRGYEQYF
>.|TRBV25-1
CASPIVGGGTEAFF
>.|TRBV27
CASSFAAASGLSDTQYF
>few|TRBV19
CASSTHGTSDEQYF
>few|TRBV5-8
CASSLGAGGGTGELFF
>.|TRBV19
CASSIVGGSRDNEQFF
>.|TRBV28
CASNGHSNQPQHF
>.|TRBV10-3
CAISVSGRAGEQFF